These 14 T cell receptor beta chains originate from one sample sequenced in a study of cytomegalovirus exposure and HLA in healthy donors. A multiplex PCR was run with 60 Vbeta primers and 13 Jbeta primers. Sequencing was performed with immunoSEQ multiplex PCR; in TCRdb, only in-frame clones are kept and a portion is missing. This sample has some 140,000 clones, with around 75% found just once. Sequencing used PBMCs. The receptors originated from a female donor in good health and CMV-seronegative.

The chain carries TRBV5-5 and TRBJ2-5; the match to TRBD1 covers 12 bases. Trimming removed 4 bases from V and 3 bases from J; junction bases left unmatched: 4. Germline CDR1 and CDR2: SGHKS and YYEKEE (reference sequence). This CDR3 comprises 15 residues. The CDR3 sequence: CASSRGQGAEETQYF. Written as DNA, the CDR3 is TGTGCCAGCAGCAGGGGACAGGGGGCCGAAGAGACCCAGTACTTC.

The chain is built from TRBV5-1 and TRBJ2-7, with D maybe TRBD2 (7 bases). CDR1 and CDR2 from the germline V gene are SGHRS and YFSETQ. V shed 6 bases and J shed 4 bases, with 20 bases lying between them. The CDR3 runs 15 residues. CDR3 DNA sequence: TGCGCCAGCACCCCGGCCGGAGGGGGGGCTTACGAGCAGTACTTC. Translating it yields CASTPAGGGAYEQYF.

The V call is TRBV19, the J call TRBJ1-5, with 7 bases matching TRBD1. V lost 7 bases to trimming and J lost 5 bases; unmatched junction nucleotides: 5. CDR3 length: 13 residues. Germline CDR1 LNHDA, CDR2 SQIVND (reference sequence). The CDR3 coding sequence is TGTGCCAGTAAGGACAGGTCCCATCAGCCCCAGCATTTT. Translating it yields CASKDRSHQPQHF.

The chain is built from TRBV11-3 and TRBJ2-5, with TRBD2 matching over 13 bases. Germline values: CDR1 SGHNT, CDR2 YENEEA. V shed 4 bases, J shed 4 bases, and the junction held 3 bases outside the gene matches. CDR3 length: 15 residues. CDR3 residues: CASSSGLAGAETQYF. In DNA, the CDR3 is TGTGCCAGCAGCTCTGGACTAGCGGGAGCAGAGACCCAGTACTTC.

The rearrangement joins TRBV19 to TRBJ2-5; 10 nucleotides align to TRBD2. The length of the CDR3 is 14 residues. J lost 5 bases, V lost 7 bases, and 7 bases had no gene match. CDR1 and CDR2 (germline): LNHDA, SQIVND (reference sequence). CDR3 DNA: TGTGCCAGTACTAGCGGGGGATACGAGGAGACCCAGTACTTC. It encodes CASTSGGYEETQYF.

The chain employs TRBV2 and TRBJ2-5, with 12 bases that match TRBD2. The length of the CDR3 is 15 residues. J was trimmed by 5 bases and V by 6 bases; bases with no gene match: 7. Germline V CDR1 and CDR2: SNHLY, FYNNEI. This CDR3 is CASRVLAGGGETQYF. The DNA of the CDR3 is TGTGCCAGCAGGGTACTAGCGGGGGGCGGGGAGACCCAGTACTTC.

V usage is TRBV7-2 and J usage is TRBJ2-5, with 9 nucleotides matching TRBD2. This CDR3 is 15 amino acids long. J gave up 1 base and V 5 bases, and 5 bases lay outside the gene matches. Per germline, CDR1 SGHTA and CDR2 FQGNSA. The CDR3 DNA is TGTGCCAGCAGCGCTGTAGCGGGAGCCCAAGAGACCCAGTACTTC. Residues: CASSAVAGAQETQYF.

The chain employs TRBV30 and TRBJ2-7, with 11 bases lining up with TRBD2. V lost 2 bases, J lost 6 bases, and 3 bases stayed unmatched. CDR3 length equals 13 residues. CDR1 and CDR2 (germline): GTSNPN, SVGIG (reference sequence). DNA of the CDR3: TGTGCCTGGAGTTCTCTAGCGGGAGGCGAGCAGTACTTC. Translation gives CAWSSLAGGEQYF.

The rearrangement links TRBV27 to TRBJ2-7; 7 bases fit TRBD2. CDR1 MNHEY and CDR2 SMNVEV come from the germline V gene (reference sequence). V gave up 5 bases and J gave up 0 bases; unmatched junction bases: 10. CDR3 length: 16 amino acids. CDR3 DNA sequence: TGTGCCAGCAGTCCGCAGGGCCCGGGGGGCTCCTACGAGCAGTACTTC. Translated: CASSPQGPGGSYEQYF.

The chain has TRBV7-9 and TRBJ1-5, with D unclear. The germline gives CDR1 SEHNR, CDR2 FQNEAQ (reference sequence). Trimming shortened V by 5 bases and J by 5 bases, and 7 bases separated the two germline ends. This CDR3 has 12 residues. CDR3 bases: TGTGCCAGCAGCAACCCGGATCAGCCCCAGCATTTT. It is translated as CASSNPDQPQHF.

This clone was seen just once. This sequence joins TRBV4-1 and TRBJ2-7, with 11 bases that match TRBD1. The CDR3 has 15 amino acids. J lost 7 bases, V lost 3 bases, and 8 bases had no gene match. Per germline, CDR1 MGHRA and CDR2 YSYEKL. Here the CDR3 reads CASSHSGQGVREQYF. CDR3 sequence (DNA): TGCGCCAGCAGCCATTCGGGACAGGGGGTGAGGGAGCAGTACTTC.

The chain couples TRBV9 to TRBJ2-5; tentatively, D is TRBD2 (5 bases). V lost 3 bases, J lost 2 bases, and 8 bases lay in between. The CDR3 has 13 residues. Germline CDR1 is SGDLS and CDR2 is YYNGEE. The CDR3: CASSDSGQETQYF. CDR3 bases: TGTGCCAGCAGCGACTCGGGGCAAGAGACCCAGTACTTC.

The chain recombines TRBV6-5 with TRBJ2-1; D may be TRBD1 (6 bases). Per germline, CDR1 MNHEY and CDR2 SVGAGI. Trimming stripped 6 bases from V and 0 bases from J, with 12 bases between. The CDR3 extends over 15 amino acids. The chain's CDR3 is CASSRQDNSYNEQFF. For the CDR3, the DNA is TGTGCCAGCAGCCGACAGGATAACTCCTACAATGAGCAGTTCTTC.

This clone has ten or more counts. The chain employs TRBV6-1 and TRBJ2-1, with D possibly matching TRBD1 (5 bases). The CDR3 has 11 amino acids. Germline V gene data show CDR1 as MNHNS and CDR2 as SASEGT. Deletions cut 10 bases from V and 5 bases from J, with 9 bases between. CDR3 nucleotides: TGTGCCACCACACAGGACAATGAGCAGTTCTTC. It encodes CATTQDNEQFF.